This TCR beta chain comes out of a study of identifying expanded T cells in peripheral blood. About this clone: No antigen is known for it.

No infections or other immune events were documented during collection. General study findings and limits: Variance in clone template counts between approximately two-week samples significantly increased with total template count across all healthy donors.

Sequencing was performed with immunoSEQ multiplex PCR; in TCRdb, only in-frame clones are kept and a portion is missing. The sample includes about 98,000 clones, about 91% of them seen just once. This receptor was obtained from a person aged 18 to 69 in good health. Material for sequencing was blood.

The CDR3 region is CASSPGQGNTEAFF. The CDR3 DNA reads TGTGCCAGCAGCCCCGGACAGGGGAACACTGAAGCTTTCTTT. This chain uses TRBV7-9 with TRBJ1-1; TRBD1 matches at 8 bases. The CDR3 is made up of 14 amino acids. V lost 5 bases to trimming and J lost 1 base; unmatched junction nucleotides: 3. The germline V gene has CDR1 SEHNR and CDR2 FQNEAQ (reference sequence).